This is a list of T cell receptor beta chains from one sample in a study of beta chain features in type 1 diabetes. TCRdb keeps only in-frame clones here, not all; method: immunoSEQ multiplex PCR. The repertoire has about 340,000 clones, less than 9.5% of them found once; the top ten carry 0.44%. The sample comprised central memory CD4+ T cells from blood. The receptors shown here come from a woman younger than 30 in good health. Both conserved end residues are part of each CDR3. Each record gives: V gene, clone size, D gene, J gene, CDR3 DNA, CDR3 protein. The D gene is left open where the match is weak. Expanded clones are given a class, and other clones once, few, many or no size at all.

>TRBV9|many|TRBD2|TRBJ2-1
TGTGCCAGCAGCGTAGAGGCTAGCGGGAGCTACAATGAGCAGTTCTTC
CASSVEASGSYNEQFF
>TRBV11-2|NA|NA|TRBJ1-1
TGTGCCAGCAGCTTCACGGACGGAGGAACTGAAGCTTTCTTT
CASSFTDGGTEAFF
>TRBV7-6|NA|NA|TRBJ2-2
TGTGCCAGCAGCTTATCAGGACGGAGCGGGGAGCTGTTTTTT
CASSLSGRSGELFF
>TRBV5-1|few|TRBD1|TRBJ1-5
TGCGCCAGCAGCTGGACAGGGGACAGCAATCAGCCCCAGCATTTT
CASSWTGDSNQPQHF
>TRBV10-3|NA|NA|TRBJ1-5
TGTGCCATCAGTGAGAACAGTTATCAGCCCCAGCATTTT
CAISENSYQPQHF
>TRBV9|NA|NA|TRBJ2-3
TGTGCCAGCAGCGTTTCAGGAGCTAGCACAGATACGCAGTATTTT
CASSVSGASTDTQYF
>TRBV28|few|NA|TRBJ2-4
TGTGCCAGCAGTTTAACAGGAGGGGGCTACAAAAACATTCAGTACTTC
CASSLTGGGYKNIQYF
>TRBV27|many|NA|TRBJ2-6
TGTGCCAGCAGTTTACAGGGGGGAGGCTCTGGGGCCAACGTCCTGACTTTC
CASSLQGGGSGANVLTF
>TRBV13|few|TRBD2|TRBJ2-1
TGTGCCAGCAGCTCCGACAACAGCGGGAGTTTCTACAATGAGCAGTTCTTC
CASSSDNSGSFYNEQFF
>TRBV28|few|NA|TRBJ1-5
TGTGCCAGCAGTTTACCCTACATAAGGGGGAACTATCAGCCCCAGCATTTT
CASSLPYIRGNYQPQHF
>TRBV10-3|few|TRBD1|TRBJ2-7
TGTGCCATCAGCTCAAGTAAGGACAGGGTTTGGGACTACGAGCAGTACTTC
CAISSSKDRVWDYEQYF
>TRBV6-5|few|TRBD1|TRBJ2-7
TGTGCCAGCAGTCACCAGGGACAGGGTGTGTACGAGCAGTACTTC
CASSHQGQGVYEQYF
>TRBV6-1|few|TRBD1|TRBJ2-4
TGTGCCAGCAGGACCGGGACAGGAAAAAACATTCAGTACTTC
CASRTGTGKNIQYF
>TRBV2|few|NA|TRBJ2-5
TGTGCCAGCGCCACTCAAGAGACCCAGTACTTC
CASATQETQYF
>TRBV7-9|few|NA|TRBJ2-1
TGTGCCAGCAGCTCGTTAGCTCGCAGAGACAATGAGCAGTTCTTC
CASSSLARRDNEQFF
>TRBV10-3|few|TRBD1|TRBJ1-2
TGTGCCATCAGTGTCCCCCAGGGGGGTGGCTACACCTTC
CAISVPQGGGYTF
>TRBV11-1|NA|NA|TRBJ1-2
TGTGCCAGCAGCCGACAGGATAGTTGGAACTATGGCTACACCTTC
CASSRQDSWNYGYTF
>TRBV6-6|NA|NA|TRBJ2-1
TGTGCCAGCGGTAAGGCACGGGCGGATTCCAATGAGCAGTTCTTC
CASGKARADSNEQFF
>TRBV10-3|many|TRBD2|TRBJ2-1
TGTGCCATCAGATTTAGCGGGAGTGAAAATGAGCAGTTCTTC
CAIRFSGSENEQFF
>TRBV11-3|NA|TRBD1|TRBJ2-1
TGTGCCAGCAGCCCAGGGGGCCGGTCCAATGAGCAGTTCTTC
CASSPGGRSNEQFF
>TRBV28|NA|NA|TRBJ2-7
TGTGCCAGCAGTTTTTCCCTTTTTGATTCGTACGAGCAGTACTTC
CASSFSLFDSYEQYF
>TRBV29-1|few|NA|TRBJ2-5
TGCAGCGTTGTGTATCGGGGAGAGACCCAGTACTTC
CSVVYRGETQYF
>TRBV5-1|NA|NA|TRBJ1-4
TGCGCCAGCACGTTGGGGGGCGCGGATGAAAAACTGTTTTTT
CASTLGGADEKLFF
>TRBV7-2|NA|NA|TRBJ2-7
TGTGCCAGCAGCTTAATCGGCTCCCTCGGGGAGCAGTACTTC
CASSLIGSLGEQYF
>TRBV15|NA|NA|TRBJ2-2
TGTGCCACCAGCAGTCCGGTCAAATCAGGGTTCGGGGAGCTGTTTTTT
CATSSPVKSGFGELFF
>TRBV5-1|NA|TRBD2|TRBJ2-4
TGCGCCAGCAGCCAGGGACTAGCGATCACTTCAGGAAACATTCAGTACTTC
CASSQGLAITSGNIQYF
>TRBV19|few|TRBD1|TRBJ2-7
TGTGCCAGTAGTGGCTGGACAGGGGAAAGAAACGAGCAGTACTTC
CASSGWTGERNEQYF
>TRBV15|few|TRBD2|TRBJ2-1
TGTGCCACCAGCAGCTTAGCGGGAGGCTACAATGAGCAGTTCTTC
CATSSLAGGYNEQFF
>TRBV5-4|NA|TRBD1|TRBJ1-1
TGTGCCAGCAGCTGGGAGGACAGGGGGACTGAAGCTTTCTTT
CASSWEDRGTEAFF
>TRBV6-6|few|NA|TRBJ1-5
TGTGCCAGCACCCTGCCTTATGGCAATCAGCCCCAGCATTTT
CASTLPYGNQPQHF
>TRBV23-1|NA|TRBD1|TRBJ2-1
TGCGCCAGCAGTCAATTTCGAGACAGGGAAAACAATGAGCAGTTCTTC
CASSQFRDRENNEQFF
>TRBV4-2|NA|TRBD2|TRBJ2-1
TGTGCCAGCAGCCAGGGGACTAGCCAGGAGAATGAGCAGTTCTTC
CASSQGTSQENEQFF
>TRBV28|NA|NA|TRBJ2-7
TGTGCCAGCCGACCCGTGACCCCCAGGGGAGAGCAGTACTTC
CASRPVTPRGEQYF
>TRBV11-2|few|TRBD1|TRBJ1-1
TGTGCCAGCAGCCCGGACAGGGTGGTGAACACTGAAGCTTTCTTT
CASSPDRVVNTEAFF
>TRBV7-9|NA|NA|TRBJ1-1
TGTGCCAGCAGCAAGGCGGGGGGTAGGGAAGCTTTCTTT
CASSKAGGREAFF
>TRBV9|NA|TRBD1|TRBJ2-1
TGTGCCAGCACCCAGGGGGTGTCCTACAATGAGCAGTTCTTC
CASTQGVSYNEQFF
>TRBV28|many|NA|TRBJ2-3
TGTGCCAGCAGTACAGAGGACAGATACACAGATACGCAGTATTTT
CASSTEDRYTDTQYF
>TRBV28|many|TRBD2|TRBJ2-3
TGTGCCAGCAGTCCATTCGGCGGGGGAGGGAGCACAGATACGCAGTATTTT
CASSPFGGGGSTDTQYF
>TRBV10-3|NA|TRBD2|TRBJ2-3
TGTGCCATCAGCTCCCTAGCGGGAGGGCCTCAGCATACGCAGTATTTT
CAISSLAGGPQHTQYF
>TRBV7-2|few|TRBD2|TRBJ2-7
TGTGCCAGCAGCTTAGCCGAAGCGGGAGGGAGGGAGCAGTACTTC
CASSLAEAGGREQYF
>TRBV10-3|NA|NA|TRBJ1-2
TGTGCCATCAGTGAGTCCGAACGAGGGGGCTACACCTTC
CAISESERGGYTF
>TRBV5-4|NA|TRBD2|TRBJ2-1
TGTGCCAGCAGCTACAACCCGGGACTAGCGGGAGGGGAGCAGTTCTTC
CASSYNPGLAGGEQFF
>TRBV9|few|TRBD1|TRBJ1-3
TGTGCCAGCAGCACAAGACAGGGGGCATCTGGAAACACCATATATTTT
CASSTRQGASGNTIYF
>TRBV7-2|many|TRBD1|TRBJ1-1
TGTGCCAGCAGCCGCGACAGGGGGGCTGAAGCTTTCTTT
CASSRDRGAEAFF
>TRBV6-5|NA|NA|TRBJ1-5
TGTGCCAGCAGTTACTCAGGGACTCAGCCCCAGCATTTT
CASSYSGTQPQHF
>TRBV7-2|few|TRBD1|TRBJ1-2
TGTGCCAGCAGCCCAAGGCGACAGGGGGCTGGGGATGGCTACACCTTC
CASSPRRQGAGDGYTF
>TRBV7-6|NA|NA|TRBJ1-4
TGTGCCAGCAGCTTAGGTCAGGGGAATGAAAAACTGTTTTTT
CASSLGQGNEKLFF
>TRBV28|few|NA|TRBJ2-7
TGTGCCAGCAGTGGTCCAGGGGCATATTACTTC
CASSGPGAYYF
>TRBV4-2|NA|TRBD2|TRBJ2-2
TGTGCCAGCAGCCAAGATGAGGTAGCGGGTCGTCGTGGGGAGCTGTTTTTT
CASSQDEVAGRRGELFF
>TRBV2|few|NA|TRBJ1-5
TGTGCCAGCAGTGCCGAGGGATTCGCTCAGCCCCAGCATTTT
CASSAEGFAQPQHF
>TRBV7-8|few|TRBD2|TRBJ2-3
TGTGCCAGCAGCGGCCCGGGACTAGCGGGAGCTACGCAGTATTTT
CASSGPGLAGATQYF
>TRBV9|NA|NA|TRBJ2-5
TGTGCCAGCAGCGTGAGGGGGCAAGAGACCCAGTACTTC
CASSVRGQETQYF
>TRBV19|few|NA|TRBJ1-1
TGTGCCAGCCACCATGGGTCACAAAACACTGAAGCTTTCTTT
CASHHGSQNTEAFF
>TRBV10-3|many|NA|TRBJ1-3
TGTGCCATCAGTGACCCGAGCAGGGTTGGAAACACCATATATTTT
CAISDPSRVGNTIYF